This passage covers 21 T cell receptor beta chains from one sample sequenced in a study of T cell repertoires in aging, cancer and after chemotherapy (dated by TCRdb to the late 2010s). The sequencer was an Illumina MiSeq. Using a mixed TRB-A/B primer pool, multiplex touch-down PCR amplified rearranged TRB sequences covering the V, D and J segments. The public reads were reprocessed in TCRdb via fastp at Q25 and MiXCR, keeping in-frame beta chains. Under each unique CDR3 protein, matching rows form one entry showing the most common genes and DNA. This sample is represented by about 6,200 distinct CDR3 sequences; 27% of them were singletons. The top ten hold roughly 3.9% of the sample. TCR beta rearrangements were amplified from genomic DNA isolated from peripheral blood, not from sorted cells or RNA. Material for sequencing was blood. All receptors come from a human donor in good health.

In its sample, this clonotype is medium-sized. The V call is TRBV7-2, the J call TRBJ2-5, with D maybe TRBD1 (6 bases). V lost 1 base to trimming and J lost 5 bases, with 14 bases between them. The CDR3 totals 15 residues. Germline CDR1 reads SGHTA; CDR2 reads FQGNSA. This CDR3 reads CASSLVGATGETQYF. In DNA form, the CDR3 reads TGTGCCAGCAGCTTAGTGGGGGCCACGGGGGAGACCCAGTACTTC.

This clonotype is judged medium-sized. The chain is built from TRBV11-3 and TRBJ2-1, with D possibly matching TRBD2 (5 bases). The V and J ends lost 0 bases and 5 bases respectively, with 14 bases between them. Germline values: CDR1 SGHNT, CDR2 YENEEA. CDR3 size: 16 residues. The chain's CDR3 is CASSLEGGLQHNEQFF. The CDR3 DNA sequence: TGTGCCAGCAGCTTAGAAGGCGGGCTCCAACACAATGAGCAGTTCTTC.

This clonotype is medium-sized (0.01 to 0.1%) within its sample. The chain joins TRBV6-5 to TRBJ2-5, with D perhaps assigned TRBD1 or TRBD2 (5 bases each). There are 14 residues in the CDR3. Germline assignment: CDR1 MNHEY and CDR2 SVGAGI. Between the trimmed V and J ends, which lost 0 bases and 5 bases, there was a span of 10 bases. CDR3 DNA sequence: TGTGCCAGCAGTTACTCGGGGGAAGGGGAGACCCAGTACTTC. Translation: CASSYSGEGETQYF.

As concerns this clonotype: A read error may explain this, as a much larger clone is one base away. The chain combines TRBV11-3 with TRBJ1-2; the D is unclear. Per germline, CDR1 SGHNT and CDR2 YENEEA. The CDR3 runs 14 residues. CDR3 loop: CASNLAPQSDGCTF. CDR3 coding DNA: TGTGCCAGCAACCTAGCCCCTCAGAGTGATGGCTGCACCTTC.

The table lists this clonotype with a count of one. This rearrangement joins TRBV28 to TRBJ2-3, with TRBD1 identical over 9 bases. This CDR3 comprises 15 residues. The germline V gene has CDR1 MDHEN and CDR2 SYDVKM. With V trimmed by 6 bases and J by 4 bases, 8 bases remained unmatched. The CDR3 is CASSPGQGPPDTQYF. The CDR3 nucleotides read TGTGCCAGCAGCCCGGGACAGGGACCCCCAGATACGCAGTATTTT.

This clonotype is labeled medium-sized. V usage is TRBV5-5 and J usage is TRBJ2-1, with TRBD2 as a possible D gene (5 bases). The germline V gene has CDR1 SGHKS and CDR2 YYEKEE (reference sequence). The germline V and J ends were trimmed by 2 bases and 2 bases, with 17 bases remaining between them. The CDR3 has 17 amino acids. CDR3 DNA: TGTGCCAGCAGCTTCGGAGTACGGGAACGGACCTACAATGAGCAGTTCTTC. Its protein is CASSFGVRERTYNEQFF.

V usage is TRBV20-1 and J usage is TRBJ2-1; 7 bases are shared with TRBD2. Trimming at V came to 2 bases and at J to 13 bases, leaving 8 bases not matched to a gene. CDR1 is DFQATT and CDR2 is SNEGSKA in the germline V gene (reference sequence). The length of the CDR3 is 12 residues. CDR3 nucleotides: TGCAGTGCTAGACTTCGGCGGGAGCTCCAGTTCTTC. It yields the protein CSARLRRELQFF.

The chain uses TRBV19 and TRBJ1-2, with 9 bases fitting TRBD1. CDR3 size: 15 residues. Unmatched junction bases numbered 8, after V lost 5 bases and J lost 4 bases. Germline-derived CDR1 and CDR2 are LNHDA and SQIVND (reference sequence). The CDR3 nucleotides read TGTGCCAGTAGTGGTCCCGGGACAGGGTCCTATGGCTACACCTTC. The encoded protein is CASSGPGTGSYGYTF.

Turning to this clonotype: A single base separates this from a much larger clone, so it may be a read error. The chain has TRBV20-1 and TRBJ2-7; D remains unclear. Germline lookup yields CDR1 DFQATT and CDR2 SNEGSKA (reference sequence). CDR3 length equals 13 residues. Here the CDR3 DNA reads TGCAGTGCTCCCGGGCAGCTCTCCTACAAGCAGTACTTC. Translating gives CSAPGQLSYKQYF.

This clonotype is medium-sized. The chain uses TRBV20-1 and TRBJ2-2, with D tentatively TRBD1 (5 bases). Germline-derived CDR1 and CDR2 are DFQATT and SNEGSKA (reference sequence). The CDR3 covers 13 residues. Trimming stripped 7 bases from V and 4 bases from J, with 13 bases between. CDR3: CSGKGVTTGELFF. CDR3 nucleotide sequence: TGCAGTGGCAAAGGGGTGACCACCGGGGAGCTGTTTTTT.

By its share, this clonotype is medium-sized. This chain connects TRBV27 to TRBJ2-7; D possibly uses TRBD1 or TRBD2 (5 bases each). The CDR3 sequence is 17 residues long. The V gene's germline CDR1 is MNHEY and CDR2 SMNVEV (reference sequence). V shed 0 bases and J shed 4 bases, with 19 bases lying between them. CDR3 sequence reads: CASSLSGLGGEFYEQYF. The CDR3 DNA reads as TGTGCCAGCAGTTTATCAGGTCTTGGGGGAGAATTTTACGAGCAGTACTTC.

The CDR3 region is CATSRATKETQYF. The DNA for the CDR3 is TGTGCCACCAGCAGAGCTACTAAAGAGACCCAGTACTTC. The chain employs TRBV15 and TRBJ2-5; D not resolved. This CDR3 is 13 amino acids long. Between the trimmed V and J ends, which lost 1 base and 3 bases, there was a span of 6 bases. Germline V lookup: CDR1 LNHNV, CDR2 YYDKDF (reference sequence).

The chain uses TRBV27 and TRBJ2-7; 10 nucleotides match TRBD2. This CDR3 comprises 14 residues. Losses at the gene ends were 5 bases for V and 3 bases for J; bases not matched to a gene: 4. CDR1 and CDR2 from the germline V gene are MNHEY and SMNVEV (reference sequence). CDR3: CASSQAGGLYEQYF. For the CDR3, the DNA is TGTGCCAGCAGTCAAGCGGGAGGGCTCTACGAGCAGTACTTC.

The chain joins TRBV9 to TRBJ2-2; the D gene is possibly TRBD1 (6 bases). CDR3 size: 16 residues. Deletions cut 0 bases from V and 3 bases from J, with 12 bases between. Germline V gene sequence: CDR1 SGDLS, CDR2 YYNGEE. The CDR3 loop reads CASSVGQGPYTGELFF. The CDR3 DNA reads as TGTGCCAGCAGCGTAGGTCAGGGGCCCTACACCGGGGAGCTGTTTTTT.

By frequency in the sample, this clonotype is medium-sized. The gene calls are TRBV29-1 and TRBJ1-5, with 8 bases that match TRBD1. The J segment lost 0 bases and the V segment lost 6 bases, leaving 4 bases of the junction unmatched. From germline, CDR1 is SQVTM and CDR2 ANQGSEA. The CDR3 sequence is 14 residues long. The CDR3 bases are TGCAGCGTCGGACAGGGTAATAGCAATCAGCCCCAGCATTTT. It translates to CSVGQGNSNQPQHF.

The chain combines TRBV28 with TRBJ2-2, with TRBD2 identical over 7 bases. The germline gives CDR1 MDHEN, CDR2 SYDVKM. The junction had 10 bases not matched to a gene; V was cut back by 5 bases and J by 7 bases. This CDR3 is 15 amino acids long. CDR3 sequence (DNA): TGTGCCAGCAGTCCAGGACTAGTTTGGTTCGGGGAGCTGTTTTTT. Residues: CASSPGLVWFGELFF.

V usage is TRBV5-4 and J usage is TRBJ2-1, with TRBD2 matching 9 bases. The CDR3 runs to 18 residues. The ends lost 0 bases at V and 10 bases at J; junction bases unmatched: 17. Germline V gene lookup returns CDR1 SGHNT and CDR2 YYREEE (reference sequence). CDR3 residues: CASSLGGGGGGRAAEQFF. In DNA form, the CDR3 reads TGTGCCAGCAGCTTGGGAGGCGGAGGGGGCGGGAGGGCTGCCGAGCAGTTCTTC. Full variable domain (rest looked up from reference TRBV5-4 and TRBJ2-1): ETGVTQSPTHLIKTRGQQVTLRCSSQSGHNTVSWYQQALGQGPQFIFQYYREEENGRGNFPPRFSGLQFPNYSSELNVNALELDDSALYLCASSLGGGGGGRAAEQFFGPGTRLTVL.

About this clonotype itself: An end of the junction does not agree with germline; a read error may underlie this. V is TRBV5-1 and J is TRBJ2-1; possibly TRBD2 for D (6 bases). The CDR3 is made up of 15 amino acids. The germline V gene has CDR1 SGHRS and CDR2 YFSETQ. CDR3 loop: CASTPGWGVGNEQFF. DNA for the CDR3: TGTGCCAGCACCCCCGGATGGGGGGTCGGCAATGAGCAGTTCTTC.

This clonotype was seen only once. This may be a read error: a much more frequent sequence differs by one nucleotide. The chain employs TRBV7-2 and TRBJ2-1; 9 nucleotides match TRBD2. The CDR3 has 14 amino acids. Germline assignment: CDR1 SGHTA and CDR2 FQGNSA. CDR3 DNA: TGTGCCAGCAGCTTATGGCTAGCGGGAAATGAGAAGTTCTTC. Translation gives CASSLWLAGNEKFF.

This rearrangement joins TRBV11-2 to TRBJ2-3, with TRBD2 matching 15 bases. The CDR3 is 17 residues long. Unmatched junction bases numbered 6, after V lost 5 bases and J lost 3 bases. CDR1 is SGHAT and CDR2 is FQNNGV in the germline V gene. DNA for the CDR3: TGTGCCAGCAGCAAACCAGGACTAGCGGGGGGGACAGATACGCAGTATTTT. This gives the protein CASSKPGLAGGTDTQYF.

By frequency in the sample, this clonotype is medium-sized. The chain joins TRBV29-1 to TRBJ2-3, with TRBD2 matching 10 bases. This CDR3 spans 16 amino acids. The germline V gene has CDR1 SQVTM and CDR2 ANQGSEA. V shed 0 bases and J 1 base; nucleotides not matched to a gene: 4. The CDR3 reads CSVEDSGLAGTDTQYF. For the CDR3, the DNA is TGCAGCGTTGAAGATTCCGGACTAGCGGGCACAGATACGCAGTATTTT.